This T cell receptor (beta chain) was identified in a study of neurological immune-mediated disorders. This clonotype was counted many times. Time point reported: longitudinal time-point 3. One entry per CDR3 protein, called by TCRdb with MiXCR from the 5' RACE reads. The data hold about 49,000 distinct CDR3 sequences, with 7% to 10% observed a single time. This CDR3 region has 16 residues. Germline assignment: CDR1 SGHTA and CDR2 FQGNSA. Trimming removed 2 bases from V and 0 bases from J, with 8 bases in between. Sequences were obtained from PBMCs. The chain recombines TRBV7-2 with TRBJ1-6, with D uncertain. The TCR sequence derives from a woman in her thirties or forties in good health. CDR3 amino acids: CASSLNPSSYNSPLHF. The CDR3 nucleotides read TGTGCCAGCAGCTTAAATCCCAGCTCCTATAATTCACCCCTCCACTTT.